Below, 10 T cell receptor beta chains from the same sample are listed, as sequenced in a study of identical twins. TCRdb called the 5' RACE reads again in MiXCR, with one record for every CDR3 protein. The table has some 330,000 distinct CDR3 sequences, around 9% seen once. The sequenced sample consisted of naive T cells sorted from blood. Every receptor here comes from a woman in her forties or fifties in good health.

This clonotype was counted only a few times. V gene TRBV10-2 combines with J gene TRBJ2-3; 10 bases agree with TRBD2. Germline CDR1 is WSHSY and CDR2 is SAAADI. V was pared by 3 bases and J by 4 bases, with 7 bases of the junction left unmatched. The CDR3 totals 16 residues. The CDR3 spells CASSDLLAGGPDTQYF. The CDR3 DNA reads TGCGCCAGCAGTGATCTTTTAGCGGGAGGTCCAGATACGCAGTATTTT.

The rearrangement joins TRBV6-4 to TRBJ1-1; 7 positions match TRBD1. Germline V gene lookup returns CDR1 MRHNA and CDR2 SNTAGT. CDR3 length equals 15 residues. With V trimmed by 8 bases and J by 4 bases, 13 bases remained unmatched. In nucleotides, the CDR3 is TGTGCCAGCGCCCCACAGGGGTCGGGGGGCACTGAAGCTTTCTTT. Amino acid sequence: CASAPQGSGGTEAFF.

The rearrangement uses TRBV12-3 or TRBV12-4 and TRBJ2-3, with TRBD2 identical over 8 bases. Losses at the gene ends were 4 bases for V and 4 bases for J; bases not matched to a gene: 7. This CDR3 spans 15 amino acids. For the CDR3, the DNA is TGTGCCAGCAGTTACCTGACGGGGGGGGCAGATACGCAGTATTTT. It is translated as CASSYLTGGADTQYF.

This clonotype was observed a few times. The rearrangement joins TRBV12-3 or TRBV12-4 to TRBJ1-2; 8 nucleotides align to TRBD1. The CDR3 is made up of 15 amino acids. J lost 6 bases, V lost 3 bases, and 9 bases had no gene match. The CDR3: CASSFSSTGGNGYTF. The DNA for the CDR3 is TGTGCCAGCAGTTTCAGCTCAACAGGGGGGAATGGCTACACCTTC.

This clonotype was seen a few times. This chain connects TRBV4-1 to TRBJ1-5, with TRBD1 matching over 8 bases. J gave up 5 bases and V 4 bases, and 7 bases lay outside the gene matches. CDR1 and CDR2 (germline): MGHRA, YSYEKL. The CDR3 runs to 15 residues. The CDR3 DNA follows: TGCGCCAGCAGCCCTGGACAGGGTAATTATCAGCCCCAGCATTTT. Residues: CASSPGQGNYQPQHF.

In this sample, this clonotype turned up many times. This chain joins TRBV3-1 and TRBJ2-5, with D perhaps matching TRBD1 (5 bases). Germline V gene sequence: CDR1 LGHDT, CDR2 YNNKEL (reference sequence). The CDR3 spans 13 residues. V was shortened by 0 bases and J by 3 bases, with 5 bases between the two germline ends. The CDR3 sequence is CASSQEQEETQYF. CDR3 sequence (DNA): TGTGCCAGCAGCCAAGAACAGGAAGAGACCCAGTACTTC.

This sequence joins TRBV29-1 and TRBJ2-7, with a weak D call TRBD1 (5 bases). Trimming took 4 bases from V and 5 from J, leaving 18 bases between them. The CDR3 loop spans 14 amino acids. CDR1 is SQVTM, CDR2 ANQGSEA, per germline. The CDR3 protein is CSVAGRVAVDEQYF. Written as DNA, the CDR3 is TGCAGCGTTGCGGGCAGGGTGGCCGTGGACGAGCAGTACTTC.

In this sample, this clonotype turned up many times. This rearrangement joins TRBV28 to TRBJ2-3; TRBD1 agrees at 10 bases. The CDR3 covers 16 residues. V lost 4 bases to trimming and J lost 1 base; unmatched junction nucleotides: 5. In germline, CDR1 is MDHEN, CDR2 SYDVKM. Written as DNA, the CDR3 is TGTGCCAGCAGTTCATCCGGGACAGGGGGCACAGATACGCAGTATTTT. Its protein is CASSSSGTGGTDTQYF.

This clonotype was observed once. V usage is TRBV11-1 and J usage is TRBJ2-7; D possibly corresponds to TRBD1 (5 bases). The CDR3 extends over 15 amino acids. The V gene lost 1 base and the J gene lost 4 bases, with 14 bases spanning the gap. Germline V lookup: CDR1 SGHAT, CDR2 FQDESV (reference sequence). The CDR3 protein is CASSLDQGGIYEQYV. CDR3 DNA sequence: TGTGCCAGCAGCTTAGACCAGGGCGGCATTTACGAGCAGTACGTC.

There are many counts of this clonotype. The CDR3 protein is CASSQGRAYNEQFF. DNA for the CDR3: TGTGCCAGCAGCCAAGGCCGGGCCTACAATGAGCAGTTCTTC. This chain joins TRBV3-1 and TRBJ2-1; D gene uncertain. Trimming removed 1 base at V and 2 bases at J, with 6 bases between. CDR1 LGHDT and CDR2 YNNKEL come from the germline V gene (reference sequence). The CDR3 is 14 residues long.